The TCR beta chain under discussion was sequenced for a study of blood T cell repertoires in COVID-19. Study background: Both acute and convalescent COVID-19 samples were obtained from the United States, Italy and Spain.

As handled by the study authors: From reference gene primer amplification, estimates of nucleated cell counts were derived. Profiled with immunoSEQ multiplex PCR; TCRdb holds only in-frame clones, not every one. V and J calls plus clone size are reproduced from that table; the DNA served to infer D and trimming. The table records under 75,000 clones, 73% of them present only once. CDR1 is SGHRS and CDR2 is YFSETQ in the germline V gene. The junction had 5 bases not matched to a gene; V was cut back by 7 bases and J by 4 bases. This CDR3 comprises 14 residues. The sequence came from a woman between 45 and 65 years old with active or convalescent COVID-19. Sequenced input: peripheral blood. V is TRBV5-1 and J is TRBJ2-2; TRBD1 matches 9 bases. The DNA for the CDR3 is TGCGCCAGCGCCGGGACAGGGTTCACCGGGGAGCTGTTTTTT. Translation: CASAGTGFTGELFF.